This TCR beta chain was identified in a study of T cell responses to AZD1222 COVID-19 vaccine. On the study more broadly: Second doses that came at about 4 or about 12 weeks were put together.

The CDR3 runs to 13 residues. Germline V gene sequence: CDR1 SGHRS, CDR2 YFSETQ. Trimming removed 7 bases from V and 2 bases from J, with 12 bases in between. About this clone itself: Its matching antigen is unknown.

TCRdb's copy holds only in-frame clones and misses some; the assay was immunoSEQ multiplex PCR. This sample has about 92,000 clones, with around 84% found just once. The study's findings and limits: Donor demographics were predominantly white British with a female majority; clonal diversity may be underestimated. Spike-specific TCR breadth and depth went up after people got two AZD1222 doses.

The chain carries TRBV5-1 and TRBJ1-2; tentative D call: TRBD1 (6 bases). The receptor was isolated from an adult in good health. The sequencing here drew on peripheral blood, taken on day 0 of AZD1222 vaccination. CDR3 sequence reads: CASGVTGNYGYTF. In DNA, the CDR3 is TGCGCCAGCGGCGTCACAGGGAACTATGGCTACACCTTC. Looking up the rest from reference TRBV5-1 and TRBJ1-2 gives the full variable domain: KAGVTQTPRYLIKTRGQQVTLSCSPISGHRSVSWYQQTPGQGLQFLFEYFSETQRNKGNFPGRFSGRQFSNSRSEMNVSTLELGDSALYLCASGVTGNYGYTFGSGTRLTVV.